The rows below give T cell receptor beta chains drawn from one sample of a study of beta chain features in type 1 diabetes. Clones were read by immunoSEQ multiplex PCR, and TCRdb kept only the in-frame ones, dropping some. The data contain about 650,000 clones, roughly 12% of them seen just once; the ten biggest clones take up more than 0.09%. Sequencing was carried out using naive CD4+ T cells from blood. All receptors derive from a man aged 30-40 years with type 1 diabetes. Both conserved end residues are part of each CDR3. A D gene is named only where the DNA matches it firmly. A row's size may be missing; if present it is once, few, many or a size class.

D,size,J,V,DNA,CDR3
.,few,TRBJ2-7,TRBV28,TGTGCCAGCAGTTCTGACAGACACGAGCAGTACTTC,CASSSDRHEQYF
TRBD1,few,TRBJ1-1,TRBV19,TGTGCCAGTAGGAAAGGGGGCGAGGCTTTCTTT,CASRKGGEAFF
TRBD1,few,TRBJ1-2,TRBV27,TGTGCCAGCAGTTCCGGGACAGGGATGGGCTATGGCTACACCTTC,CASSSGTGMGYGYTF
.,few,TRBJ1-1,TRBV5-4,TGTGCCAGCAGCTTGGACGGTATGAACACTGAAGCTTTCTTT,CASSLDGMNTEAFF
TRBD1,few,TRBJ2-5,TRBV29-1,TGCAGCGACGTAACAGGGGGAGAAGAGACCCAGTACTTC,CSDVTGGEETQYF
TRBD2,.,TRBJ2-2,TRBV4-2,TGTGCCAGCAGCCAAGGACTAGCGGGGGAACCAAACACCGGGGAGCTGTTTTTT,CASSQGLAGEPNTGELFF
.,few,TRBJ2-5,TRBV2,TGTGCCAGCAGTGATGTCTCCCGTGAGACCCAGTACTTC,CASSDVSRETQYF
.,few,TRBJ2-7,TRBV4-2,TGTGCCAGCAGCCAAGAGCCCACAGGTCCGTTCGAGCAGTACTTC,CASSQEPTGPFEQYF
.,.,TRBJ2-5,TRBV13,TGTGCCAGCAGCCCGACAGAGAACCAAGAGACCCAGTACTTC,CASSPTENQETQYF
.,few,TRBJ2-1,TRBV29-1,TGCAGCGCAGGGCAGAGCTCCTACAATGAGCAGTTCTTC,CSAGQSSYNEQFF
.,few,TRBJ2-7,TRBV4-2,TGTGCCAGCAGCCTGACCCCGGGCCCCGCCTGGTCCGAGCAGTACTTC,CASSLTPGPAWSEQYF
.,.,TRBJ1-2,TRBV7-2,TGTGCCAGCAGCCCTGGGAACAGGGAAGGCGGCTACACCTTC,CASSPGNREGGYTF
.,.,TRBJ1-3,TRBV4-1,TGCGCCAGCAGCCAAGATCTGGCGGACTCTGGAAACACCATATATTTT,CASSQDLADSGNTIYF
TRBD1,.,TRBJ1-1,TRBV5-4,TGTGCCAGCAGCTTGGAAGGGGGCGCTGGGAACACTGAAGCTTTCTTT,CASSLEGGAGNTEAFF
TRBD1,.,TRBJ1-2,TRBV5-6,TGTGCCAGCAAGAAGACAGGGAGCTATGGCTACACCTTC,CASKKTGSYGYTF
.,few,TRBJ2-2,TRBV30,TGTGCCTGGAGTGTAGGTGTTGTTACCGGGGAGCTGTTTTTT,CAWSVGVVTGELFF
.,.,TRBJ2-7,TRBV10-3,TGTGCCATCAGTGACCTAGAGGCGTGGCGCGAGCAGTACTTC,CAISDLEAWREQYF
.,.,TRBJ1-1,TRBV30,TGTGCCTGGCGAGCCCCTAACTCAGGTTTACCTTCTGAAGCTTTCTTT,CAWRAPNSGLPSEAFF
TRBD1,.,TRBJ1-6,TRBV9,TGTGCCAGCAGCGTAGGTGAGGGACAGGGACGAAATTCACCCCTCCACTTT,CASSVGEGQGRNSPLHF
TRBD1,few,TRBJ2-1,TRBV7-2,TGTGCCAGCAGCTCAAGGACAGGGGTCTACAATGAGCAGTTCTTC,CASSSRTGVYNEQFF
TRBD1,few,TRBJ1-5,TRBV9,TGTGCCAGCAGCGTAGATGCACAGGGGCGACAGCCCCAGCATTTT,CASSVDAQGRQPQHF
TRBD1,few,TRBJ1-3,TRBV9,TGTGCCAGCAGACCGACAGGGGCTGGAAACACCATATATTTT,CASRPTGAGNTIYF
TRBD1,.,TRBJ2-7,TRBV11-1,TGTGCCAGCAGCCTTGGACAGGGCGCCTACGAGCAGTACTTC,CASSLGQGAYEQYF
.,few,TRBJ1-6,TRBV9,TGTGCCAGCAGCCTCTACGGAGGTAATTCACCCCTCCACTTT,CASSLYGGNSPLHF
TRBD1,.,TRBJ2-7,TRBV30,TGTGCCTGGAGCCGGGACAGGATCTCCTACGAGCAGTACTTC,CAWSRDRISYEQYF
TRBD1,few,TRBJ1-2,TRBV6-5,TGTGCCAGCAGTTTCGGAGGGACAGCCTATGGCTACACCTTC,CASSFGGTAYGYTF
.,few,TRBJ1-4,TRBV29-1,TGCAGCGTTGAAGTAAGGCGCAGAAATGAAAAACTGTTTTTT,CSVEVRRRNEKLFF
.,few,TRBJ2-7,TRBV7-9,TGTGCCAGCAGCTTAGGCACCTGGGTCATCGGGCAGTACTTC,CASSLGTWVIGQYF
.,.,TRBJ2-5,TRBV9,TGTGCCAGCAGCGTAGCTCCGGACAGACAAGAGACCCAGTACTTC,CASSVAPDRQETQYF
.,.,TRBJ2-1,TRBV5-1,TGCGCCAGCAGCCCGCTGGACAGAACTCACGTCGATGAGCAGTTCTTC,CASSPLDRTHVDEQFF
.,few,TRBJ1-2,TRBV5-1,TGCGCCAGCAGCTTGGCAGGCGACCCGCGATATGGCTACACCTTC,CASSLAGDPRYGYTF
TRBD1,few,TRBJ1-6,TRBV5-4,TGTGCCAGCAGCGGGGACAGGGCAGGAGATTCACCCCTCCACTTT,CASSGDRAGDSPLHF
.,few,TRBJ2-7,TRBV4-3,TGCGCCAGCAGCCAAGAATCGGTCAGCCCCTACGAGCAGTACTTC,CASSQESVSPYEQYF
.,.,TRBJ1-2,TRBV10-2,TGCGCCAGCTCGGGGGGGAACTATGGCTACACCTTC,CASSGGNYGYTF
.,few,TRBJ1-3,TRBV18,TGTGCCAGCTCACCAGCAGGGCAGGGAAACACCATATATTTT,CASSPAGQGNTIYF
.,.,TRBJ1-1,TRBV7-9,TGTGCCAGCAGCTTACGGGAGACAGGAGAAAACACTGAAGCTTTCTTT,CASSLRETGENTEAFF
.,few,TRBJ1-1,TRBV7-9,TGTGCCAGCAGCTTAGGGGAGATGAACACTGAAGCTTTCTTT,CASSLGEMNTEAFF
.,.,TRBJ2-7,TRBV12-2,TGTGCAAGTCACACGGGACGGACCTACGAGCAGTACTTC,CASHTGRTYEQYF
.,few,TRBJ2-4,TRBV4-3,TGCGCCAGCAGCCAAGATAGTACGGGATCAAGACTAGCCAAAAACATTCAGTACTTC,CASSQDSTGSRLAKNIQYF
TRBD1,.,TRBJ1-2,TRBV13,TGTGCCAGCAGCTTCAGGGGGCTAGGAGGCTACACCTTC,CASSFRGLGGYTF
TRBD1,few,TRBJ2-7,TRBV2,TGTGCCAGCAGTCCCGGGACAGGTCACGAGCAGTACTTC,CASSPGTGHEQYF
.,.,TRBJ2-5,TRBV9,TGTGCCAGCAGCGCGCAAGAGACCCAGTACTTC,CASSAQETQYF
.,few,TRBJ2-7,TRBV15,TGTGCCACCAGTGAGGGACCTTACGAGCAGTACTTC,CATSEGPYEQYF
.,.,TRBJ2-3,TRBV30,TGTGCCTGGGCCCGGACAGGACTATTCACAGATACGCAGTATTTT,CAWARTGLFTDTQYF
.,.,TRBJ1-1,TRBV7-8,TGTGCCAGCAGCTTAGTAAATTTCATTGACACTGAAGCTTTCTTT,CASSLVNFIDTEAFF
.,few,TRBJ1-2,TRBV7-2,TGTGCCAGCAGCTTAGTGTGGGGAAATAACTATGGCTACACCTTC,CASSLVWGNNYGYTF
.,few,TRBJ1-4,TRBV30,TGTGCCTGGAGCTGGGGCCGGAGGGGTGAAAAACTGTTTTTT,CAWSWGRRGEKLFF
.,.,TRBJ2-1,TRBV10-1,TGCGCCAGCAGCTACACCCCATTGCATGAGCAGTTCTTC,CASSYTPLHEQFF